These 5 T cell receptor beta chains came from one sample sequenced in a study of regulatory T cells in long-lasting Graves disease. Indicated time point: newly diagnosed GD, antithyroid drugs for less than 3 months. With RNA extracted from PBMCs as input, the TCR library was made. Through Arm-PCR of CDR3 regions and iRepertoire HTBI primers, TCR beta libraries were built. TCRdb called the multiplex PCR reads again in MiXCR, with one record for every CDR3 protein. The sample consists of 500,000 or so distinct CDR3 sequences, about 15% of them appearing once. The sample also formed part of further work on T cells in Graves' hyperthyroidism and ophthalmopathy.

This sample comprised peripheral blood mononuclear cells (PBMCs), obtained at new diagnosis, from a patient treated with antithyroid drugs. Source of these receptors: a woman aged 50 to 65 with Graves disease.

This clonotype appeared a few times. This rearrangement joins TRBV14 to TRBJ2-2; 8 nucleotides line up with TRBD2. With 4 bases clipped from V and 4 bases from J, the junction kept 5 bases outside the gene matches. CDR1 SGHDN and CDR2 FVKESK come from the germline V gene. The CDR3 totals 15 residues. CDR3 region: CASSRMTSVTGELFF. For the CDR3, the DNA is TGTGCCAGCAGCCGCATGACTAGCGTCACCGGGGAGCTGTTTTTT. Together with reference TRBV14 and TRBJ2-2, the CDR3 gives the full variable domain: EAGVTQFPSHSVIEKGQTVTLRCDPISGHDNLYWYRRVMGKEIKFLLHFVKESKQDESGMPNNRFLAERTGGTYSTLKVQPAELEDSGVYFCASSRMTSVTGELFFGEGSRLTVL.

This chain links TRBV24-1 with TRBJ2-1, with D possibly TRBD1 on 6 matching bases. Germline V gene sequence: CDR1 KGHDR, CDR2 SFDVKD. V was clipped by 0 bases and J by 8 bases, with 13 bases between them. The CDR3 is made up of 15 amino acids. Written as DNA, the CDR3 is TGTGCCACCAGTGATTTGAGGGGGTCTGATGATGAGCAGTTCTTC. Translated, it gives CATSDLRGSDDEQFF.

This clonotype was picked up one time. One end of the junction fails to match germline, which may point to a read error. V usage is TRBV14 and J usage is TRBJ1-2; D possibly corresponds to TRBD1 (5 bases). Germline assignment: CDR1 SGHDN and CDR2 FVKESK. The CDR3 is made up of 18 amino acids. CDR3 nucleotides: TGTGTCAGCAGCAAGAGGGATGCAGGGTACCTTTCTAACTATGGCTACACCTTC. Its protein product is CVSSKRDAGYLSNYGYTF.

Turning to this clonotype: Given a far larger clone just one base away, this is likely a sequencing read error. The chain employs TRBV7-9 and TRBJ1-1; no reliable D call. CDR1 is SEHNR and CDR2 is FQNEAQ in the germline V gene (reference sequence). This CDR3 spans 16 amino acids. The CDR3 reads CASSLDLAVLNTDAFF. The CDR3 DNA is TGTGCCAGCAGCTTAGATCTAGCGGTCCTGAACACTGACGCTTTCTTT.

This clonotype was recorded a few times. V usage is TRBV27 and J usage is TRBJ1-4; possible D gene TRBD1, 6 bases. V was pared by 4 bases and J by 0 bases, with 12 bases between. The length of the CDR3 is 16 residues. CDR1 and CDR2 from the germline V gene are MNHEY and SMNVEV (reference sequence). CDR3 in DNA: TGTGCCAGCAGTTATACGGGGGCGACAACTAATGAAAAACTGTTTTTT. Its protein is CASSYTGATTNEKLFF.